This T cell receptor (beta chain) was retrieved from a study of CXCR3-negative and CXCR3-positive naive CD8 T cells (dated by TCRdb to between 2018 and 2021). A note on the overall study: In total, 120 million to 150 million TRB reads were obtained, corresponding to roughly 1.5 +/- 0.3 million reads per library. Diversity and physicochemical repertoire analyses were performed on 11 donors pooled from two independent experiments. TRBV-TRBJ cluster analysis included naive subsets from about five donors and memory cells from 3 donors. Broader findings and caveats from the paper: Surface CD5, linked to self-reactivity in mice, was comparable between naive subsets; TCR interaction strength was therefore also inferred from TRB CDR3 physicochemical properties. Naive CXCR3-negative and CXCR3-positive cells from the same donor showed similar TRBV-TRBJ usage, whereas memory cells showed distinct patterns. Because CXCR3 expression was partially decreased after cryopreservation, freshly isolated PBMCs were used for most assays. Repertoire diversity was comparably high in both naive subsets but much lower in memory CD8+ T cells. Compared with CXCR3-negative naive cells, CXCR3-positive naive cells had TRB CDR3s with higher hydrophobicity (lower Kidera factor 4), lower energy, and higher strength and volume indices.

Each CD8+ T cell subset was flow-sorted in triplicate, and 250,000 to 300,000 cells per subset were placed directly into RLT lysis buffer. Naive CD8+ T cells were defined stringently as CD45RO-CCR7+CD27+CD95- to exclude memory contaminants. Using standard density gradient centrifugation, peripheral blood mononuclear cells were isolated from buffy coats. A FACSAria III was used to flow-sort naive CD8+ T cells into CXCR3-negative and CXCR3-positive populations. Total RNA was extracted from sorted cells using an RNeasy Mini Kit. In regard to this clonotype: Its binding antigen is unknown.

Sequencing relied on a NextSeq 550. The Human TCR Profiling Kit (MiLaboratory) was used to make UMI-labeled 5' RACE TRB cDNA libraries. cDNA synthesis used the entire amount of extracted RNA, and PCR amplification then used the entire amount of cDNA produced. Libraries were prepared in parallel with an identical number of PCR cycles. The authors' pipeline ran thus. With a minimum of two reads required per UMI, MIGEC and MiXCR pulled out about 50,000 +/- 10,000 unique UMI-labeled TRB cDNA molecules from each library. Each library averaged about 40,000 +/- 10,000 functional in-frame TRB CDR3 nucleotide clonotypes without stop codons. After downsampling to 5000 UMI-labeled TRB molecules per sample, diversity metrics, including normalized Shannon-Wiener and Chao1, were computed in VDJtools. VDJtools was used to calculate clonotype-size-weighted physicochemical properties of the central five CDR3 residues, namely interaction energy, strength, volume and Kidera factor 4. Following reprocessing of the reads by TCRdb, the data hold one row per CDR3 protein sequence and no DNA is available. TCRdb's processing, not the authors' own work, is the source of the V and J calls. The table kept for this sample lists some 67,000 distinct CDR3 sequences. Together, the top ten hold approximately 1.5% of the sample.

Based on the germline V gene, the CDR1 and CDR2 sequences are SGHTA and FQGTGA. The CDR3, cysteine through phenylalanine, is 15 amino acids long. No DNA sequence is on record. The receptor comes from a human donor in good health. Some clones in this sample may be carry-over from other donors' samples. The sample was naive CXCR3- CD8+ T cells from blood. The intended sense of this specimen's cell subset or site label: CD45RO-CCR7+CD27+CD95- naive CD8+ T cells lacking CXCR3 (TNR3-). The chain uses TRBV7-3 and TRBJ2-1; TCRdb indicates TRBD2, and absent DNA this call remains unverified. The CDR3 protein sequence reads: CASSSNSGGVNEQFF.